A selection of T cell receptor beta chains follows, all from one sample in a study of beta chain features in type 1 diabetes. Clones were read by immunoSEQ multiplex PCR, and TCRdb kept only the in-frame ones, dropping some. The sample has fewer than 250,000 clones, roughly 13% seen once; the top ten hold about 0.03%. Source material: naive CD4+ T cells from blood. The origin of the receptors is a woman aged 40 to 50 in good health. CDR3s include the opening cysteine and the closing phenylalanine or tryptophan. A D gene is named only where the DNA matches it firmly. Some rows have no size entry. The others give once, few or many, or a class for an expanded clone.

clone_size	d_call	v_call	j_call	cdr3_length	cdr3_aa	cdr3_nt
few	TRBD1	TRBV18	TRBJ1-5	15	CASSPRGTGNQPQHF	TGTGCCAGCTCACCACGTGGGACAGGTAATCAGCCCCAGCATTTT
few	NA	TRBV2	TRBJ2-1	10	CASRENEQFF	TGTGCCAGTAGAGAGAATGAGCAGTTCTTC
few	TRBD1	TRBV5-1	TRBJ1-1	15	CASSQIGQGNAEAFF	TGCGCCAGCAGCCAAATCGGACAGGGGAACGCTGAAGCTTTCTTT
NA	NA	TRBV27	TRBJ1-1	11	CASSRDTEAFF	TGTGCCAGTAGCAGGGACACTGAAGCTTTCTTT
few	TRBD2	TRBV5-1	TRBJ2-1	14	CASFSGGPYNEQFF	TGCGCCAGTTTTAGCGGGGGCCCCTACAATGAGCAGTTCTTC
NA	TRBD1	TRBV5-1	TRBJ2-7	13	CASSVGQGTGQYF	TGCGCCAGCAGCGTGGGACAGGGGACCGGGCAGTACTTC
NA	NA	TRBV15	TRBJ1-2	13	CATSRDRLGGYTF	TGTGCCACCAGCAGAGATCGACTAGGTGGCTACACCTTC
NA	NA	TRBV7-2	TRBJ2-5	12	CASSLTQETQYF	TGTGCCAGCAGCTTAACTCAAGAGACCCAGTACTTC
once	NA	TRBV19	TRBJ2-2	14	CASSIQGRAGELFF	TGTGCCAGTAGCATCCAGGGTCGGGCCGGGGAGCTGTTTTTT
many	NA	TRBV7-9	TRBJ2-1	11	CASSPADEQFF	TGTGCCAGCAGCCCAGCGGATGAGCAGTTCTTC
NA	NA	TRBV6-5	TRBJ1-1	13	CASFEQTREEAFF	TGTGCCAGCTTCGAACAGACTAGGGAAGAAGCTTTCTTT
few	NA	TRBV9	TRBJ2-3	15	CASSVFDSSTDTQYF	TGTGCCAGCAGCGTATTTGACAGCTCCACAGATACGCAGTATTTT
NA	NA	TRBV7-2	TRBJ1-4	13	CASSLPGGFRLFF	TGTGCCAGCAGCCTACCGGGGGGCTTTCGGCTGTTTTTT
NA	TRBD1	TRBV4-2	TRBJ1-6	17	CASSQVDSTGMNSPLHF	TGTGCCAGCAGCCAAGTTGACTCGACAGGGATGAATTCACCCCTCCACTTT
few	TRBD2	TRBV6-6	TRBJ2-1	13	CASSQRGGNEQFF	TGTGCCAGCAGCCAGCGGGGGGGTAATGAGCAGTTCTTC
NA	NA	TRBV5-1	TRBJ2-7	12	CASSLDSGEQYF	TGCGCCAGCAGCTTGGATAGCGGTGAGCAGTACTTC
NA	TRBD2	TRBV5-4	TRBJ2-3	16	CASSLGGGPSTDTQYF	TGTGCCAGCAGCTTGGGCGGGGGGCCCAGCACAGATACGCAGTATTTT
few	NA	TRBV9	TRBJ2-5	12	CARKRLQETQYF	TGTGCCAGGAAGCGCCTCCAAGAGACCCAGTACTTC
few	NA	TRBV18	TRBJ2-7	12	CASSPLTDEQYF	TGTGCCAGCTCTCCCCTAACAGACGAGCAGTACTTC
few	TRBD2	TRBV23-1	TRBJ2-1	14	CASSRGGPSNEQFF	TGCGCCAGCAGCCGGGGGGGCCCCTCGAATGAGCAGTTCTTC
NA	NA	TRBV18	TRBJ2-3	16	CASSALGTPSTDTQYF	TGTGCCAGCTCGGCATTAGGGACTCCGAGCACAGATACGCAGTATTTT
NA	TRBD1	TRBV2	TRBJ2-7	15	CASSVGDRAFYEQYF	TGTGCCAGCAGTGTGGGGGACAGGGCATTCTACGAGCAGTACTTC
few	NA	TRBV28	TRBJ2-2	16	CASRKIGAQNTGELFF	TGTGCCAGCAGGAAAATAGGGGCCCAGAACACCGGGGAGCTGTTTTTT
NA	NA	TRBV6-1	TRBJ2-7	14	CASTRDLGGPEQYF	TGTGCCAGCACGCGTGATCTTGGAGGGCCCGAGCAGTACTTC
many	TRBD1	TRBV18	TRBJ2-1	13	CASSLMQGDEQFF	TGTGCCAGCTCACTAATGCAGGGGGATGAGCAGTTCTTC
NA	NA	TRBV7-9	TRBJ1-4	12	CASSSTGQKLFF	TGTGCCAGCAGCTCAACCGGACAGAAACTGTTTTTT
NA	NA	TRBV19	TRBJ1-2	13	CASSSADSYGYTF	TGTGCCAGTAGTTCCGCAGACTCTTATGGCTACACCTTC
NA	NA	TRBV9	TRBJ1-5	15	CASSSEGWNNQPQHF	TGTGCCAGCAGCTCTGAGGGCTGGAACAATCAGCCCCAGCATTTT
NA	NA	TRBV2	TRBJ2-2	14	CASSETPNTGELFF	TGTGCCAGCAGTGAGACTCCGAACACCGGGGAGCTGTTTTTT
NA	NA	TRBV7-8	TRBJ1-4	14	CASSFQQGREKLFF	TGTGCCAGCAGCTTTCAACAGGGTCGTGAAAAACTGTTTTTT
NA	TRBD1	TRBV19	TRBJ1-5	16	CASSIGTGYSNQPQHF	TGTGCCAGTAGTATCGGGACAGGGTATAGCAATCAGCCCCAGCATTTT
many	NA	TRBV7-9	TRBJ2-6	15	CASSFRGAGANVLTF	TGTGCCAGCAGCTTTCGCGGTGCTGGGGCCAACGTCCTGACTTTC
NA	NA	TRBV6-6	TRBJ2-1	14	CASSRQGILNEQFF	TGTGCCAGCAGCCGGCAGGGAATATTGAATGAGCAGTTCTTC
NA	NA	TRBV5-1	TRBJ2-3	18	CASSLRRLTGVSTDTQYF	TGCGCCAGCAGCTTGAGGCGCCTAACAGGAGTTAGCACAGATACGCAGTATTTT
few	NA	TRBV6-1	TRBJ1-1	19	CASSEAMRSYREGNTEAFF	TGTGCCAGCAGTGAAGCGATGAGGAGTTACAGGGAAGGGAACACTGAAGCTTTCTTT
NA	TRBD1	TRBV5-8	TRBJ2-5	14	CASKRVNRGQTQYF	TGTGCCAGCAAAAGGGTTAACAGGGGCCAGACCCAGTACTTC
NA	NA	TRBV5-1	TRBJ2-2	13	CASSLAYTGELFF	TGCGCCAGCAGCTTGGCCTACACCGGGGAGCTGTTTTTT
few	NA	TRBV11-2	TRBJ1-4	16	CASSPRSASTNEKLFF	TGTGCCAGCAGCCCGAGGTCTGCCTCAACTAATGAAAAACTGTTTTTT
NA	NA	TRBV5-1	TRBJ1-6	13	CASSPGEGSPLHF	TGCGCCAGCAGCCCAGGGGAAGGTTCACCCCTCCACTTT
few	NA	TRBV6-5	TRBJ1-1	13	CASSSDRNTEAFF	TGTGCCAGCAGTTCCGACAGAAACACTGAAGCTTTCTTT
few	TRBD2	TRBV5-4	TRBJ2-1	15	CASSLSGGNHNEQFF	TGTGCCAGCAGCTTGAGCGGGGGGAACCACAATGAGCAGTTCTTC
few	TRBD2	TRBV7-2	TRBJ2-7	15	CASSPWTSGSYEQYF	TGTGCCAGCAGCCCGTGGACTAGCGGGTCGTACGAGCAGTACTTC
few	NA	TRBV7-6	TRBJ1-1	15	CASSLGNRAGTEAFF	TGTGCCAGCAGCTTAGGGAACAGGGCCGGCACTGAAGCTTTCTTT
many	TRBD2	TRBV4-2	TRBJ2-7	16	CASSQEGLAGAKEQYF	TGTGCCAGCAGCCAAGAAGGCCTAGCGGGGGCCAAAGAGCAGTACTTC
few	NA	TRBV6-6	TRBJ2-2	13	CASSYREAGELFF	TGTGCCAGCAGTTACAGGGAGGCCGGGGAGCTGTTTTTT
NA	NA	TRBV18	TRBJ2-7	13	CASSTTGKYEQYF	TGTGCCAGCTCCACCACAGGGAAGTACGAGCAGTACTTC
few	NA	TRBV7-2	TRBJ2-5	14	CASSHLVGRETQYF	TGTGCCAGCAGCCACCTTGTTGGCAGAGAGACCCAGTACTTC
few	TRBD1	TRBV6-5	TRBJ2-5	14	CASSPIRGTETQYF	TGTGCCAGCAGCCCCATCAGGGGGACGGAGACCCAGTACTTC
few	TRBD2	TRBV6-6	TRBJ2-1	15	CASRPLAGDYNEQFF	TGTGCCAGCAGACCCCTAGCGGGGGATTACAATGAGCAGTTCTTC
NA	NA	TRBV11-2	TRBJ2-2	14	CASSLIRGTGELFF	TGTGCCAGCAGCTTAATCAGGGGAACCGGGGAGCTGTTTTTT
few	NA	TRBV7-2	TRBJ1-2	14	CASSLDLEAGGYTF	TGTGCCAGCAGCTTAGATCTGGAGGCTGGGGGCTACACCTTC
NA	TRBD1	TRBV7-2	TRBJ1-4	15	CASSFPTRQGVKLFF	TGTGCCAGCAGCTTCCCTACACGACAGGGCGTAAAACTGTTTTTT
NA	NA	TRBV19	TRBJ1-2	16	CASSMKVGLANYGYTF	TGTGCCAGTAGTATGAAGGTTGGACTTGCTAACTATGGCTACACCTTC
NA	TRBD2	TRBV7-9	TRBJ2-7	14	CAAIATSGGFEQYF	TGTGCCGCGATCGCGACTAGCGGGGGGTTCGAGCAGTACTTC
NA	TRBD2	TRBV28	TRBJ2-7	14	CASSQGLVGYEQYF	TGTGCCAGCAGTCAAGGACTAGTCGGCTACGAGCAGTACTTC
NA	NA	TRBV6-1	TRBJ2-1	15	CASSETSNSYNEQFF	TGTGCCAGCAGTGAGACATCCAACTCCTACAATGAGCAGTTCTTC
NA	TRBD2	TRBV5-1	TRBJ2-2	14	CASSDSGVTGELFF	TGCGCCAGCAGCGATAGCGGGGTCACCGGGGAGCTGTTTTTT